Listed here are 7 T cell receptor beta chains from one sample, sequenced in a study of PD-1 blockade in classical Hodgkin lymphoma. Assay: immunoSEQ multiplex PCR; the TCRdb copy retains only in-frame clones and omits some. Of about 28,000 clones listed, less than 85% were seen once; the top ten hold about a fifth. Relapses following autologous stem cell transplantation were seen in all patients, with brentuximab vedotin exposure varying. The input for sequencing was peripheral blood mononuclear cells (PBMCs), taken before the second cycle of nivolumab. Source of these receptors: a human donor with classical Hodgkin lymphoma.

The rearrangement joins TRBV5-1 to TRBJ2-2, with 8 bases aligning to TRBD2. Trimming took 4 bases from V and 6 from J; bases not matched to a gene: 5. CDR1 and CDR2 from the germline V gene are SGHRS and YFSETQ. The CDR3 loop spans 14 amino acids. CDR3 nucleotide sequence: TGCGCCAGCAGCCGGGGGGGCATGGCCGGGGAGCTGTTTTTT. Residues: CASSRGGMAGELFF.

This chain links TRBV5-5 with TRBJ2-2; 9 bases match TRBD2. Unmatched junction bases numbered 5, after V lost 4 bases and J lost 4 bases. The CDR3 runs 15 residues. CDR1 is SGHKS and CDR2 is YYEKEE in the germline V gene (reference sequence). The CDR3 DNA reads TGTGCCAGCAGCCCCGGACTAGCGCCCACCGGGGAGCTGTTTTTT. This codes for CASSPGLAPTGELFF.

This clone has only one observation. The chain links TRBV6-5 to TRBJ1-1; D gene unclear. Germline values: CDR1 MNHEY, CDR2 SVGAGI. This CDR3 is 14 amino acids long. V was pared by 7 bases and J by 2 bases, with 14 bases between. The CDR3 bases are TGTGCCAGCACCCCCGGTGGGGAAAACACTGAAGCTTTCTTT. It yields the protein CASTPGGENTEAFF.

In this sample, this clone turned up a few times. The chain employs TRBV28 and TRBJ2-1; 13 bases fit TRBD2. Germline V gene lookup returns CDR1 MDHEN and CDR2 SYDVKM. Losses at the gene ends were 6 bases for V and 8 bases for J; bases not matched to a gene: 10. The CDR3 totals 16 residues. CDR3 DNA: TGTGCCAGCAGCCCAGGACTAGCGGGAGTGGGGTATGAGCAGTTCTTC. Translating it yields CASSPGLAGVGYEQFF.

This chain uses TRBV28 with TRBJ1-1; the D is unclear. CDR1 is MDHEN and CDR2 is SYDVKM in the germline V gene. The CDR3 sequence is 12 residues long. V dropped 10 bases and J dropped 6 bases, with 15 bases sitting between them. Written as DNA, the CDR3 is TGTGCCACCCTAATCGGCGGGCCTGAAGCTTTCTTT. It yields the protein CATLIGGPEAFF.

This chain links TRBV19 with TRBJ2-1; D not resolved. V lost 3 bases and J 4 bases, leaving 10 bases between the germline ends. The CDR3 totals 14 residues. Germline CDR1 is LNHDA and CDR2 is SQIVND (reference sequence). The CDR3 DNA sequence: TGTGCCAGTAGTATTGATGGCAATTACAATGAGCAGTTCTTC. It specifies CASSIDGNYNEQFF.

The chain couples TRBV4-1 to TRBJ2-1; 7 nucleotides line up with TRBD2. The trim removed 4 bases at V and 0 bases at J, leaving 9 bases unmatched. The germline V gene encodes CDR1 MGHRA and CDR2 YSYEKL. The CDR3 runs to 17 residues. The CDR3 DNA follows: TGCGCCAGCAGCCGGACCCGGGGCGGGAGCTCCTACAATGAGCAGTTCTTC. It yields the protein CASSRTRGGSSYNEQFF.